This T cell receptor beta chain was retrieved from a study of blood T cell repertoires in COVID-19. In the study overall: The samples span acute and convalescent COVID-19 from the United States, Italy and Spain.

V lost 1 base and J lost 0, with 9 bases in between. Germline V lookup: CDR1 MNHEY, CDR2 SMNVEV (reference sequence). CDR3 length equals 16 residues. The Seattle patients joined while their infection was active and were tracked longitudinally afterward. Original analysis: Using reference gene primer amplification, nucleated cell counts were estimated. The repertoire was sequenced with immunoSEQ multiplex PCR; TCRdb's copy has only in-frame clones and lacks some. That table furnishes V, J and clone size, whereas the DNA furnished D and trimming. Among about 90,000 clones listed, more than 80% were seen once.

The clonotype was recovered from a man aged 45-65 years with COVID-19, enrolled during active disease. The sample consisted of peripheral blood. This chain uses TRBV27 with TRBJ2-2; D remains ambiguous. The CDR3 sequence: CASSLWAGSNTGELFF. Here the CDR3 DNA reads TGTGCCAGCAGTTTATGGGCAGGATCGAACACCGGGGAGCTGTTTTTT.